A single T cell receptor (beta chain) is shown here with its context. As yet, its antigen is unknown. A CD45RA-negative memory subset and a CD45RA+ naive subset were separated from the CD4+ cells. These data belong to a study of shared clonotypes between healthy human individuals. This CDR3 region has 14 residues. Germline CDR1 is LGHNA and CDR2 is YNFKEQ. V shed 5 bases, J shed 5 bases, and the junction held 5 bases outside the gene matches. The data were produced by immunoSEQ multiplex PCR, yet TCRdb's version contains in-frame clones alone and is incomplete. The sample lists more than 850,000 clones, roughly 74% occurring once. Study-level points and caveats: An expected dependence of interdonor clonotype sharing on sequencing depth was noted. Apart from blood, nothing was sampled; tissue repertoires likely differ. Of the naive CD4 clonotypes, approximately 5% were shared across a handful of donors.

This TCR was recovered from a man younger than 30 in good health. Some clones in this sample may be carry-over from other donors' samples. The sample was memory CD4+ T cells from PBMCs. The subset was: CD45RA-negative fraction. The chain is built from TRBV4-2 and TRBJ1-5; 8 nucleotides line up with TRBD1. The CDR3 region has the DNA TGTGCCAGCAGCTTGGCAGGGGGCGATCAGCCCCAGCATTTT. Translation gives CASSLAGGDQPQHF.